Listed below are T cell receptor beta chains from one sample, sequenced in a study of CD8 T cells in ankylosing spondylitis. Using its own MiXCR run on the 5' RACE reads, TCRdb lists one record per CDR3 protein. The data show approximately 220,000 distinct CDR3 sequences, 15% to 20% seen once. Sequenced material: blood, either unsorted or a sorted T cell fraction (not recorded which). These receptors were taken from a male donor with ankylosing spondylitis. Both conserved end residues are part of each CDR3. A D gene is named only where the DNA matches it firmly. Not all rows give a size; the values are once, few, many and, for expanded clones, a class.

17,TRBJ2-2,TRBV20-1,.,few,CSARDVEGFKNTGELFF,TGCAGTGCTAGAGATGTCGAGGGCTTTAAGAACACCGGGGAGCTGTTTTTT
13,TRBJ1-4,TRBV29-1,.,.,CSVNGPQNEKLFF,TGCAGCGTTAACGGGCCACAGAATGAAAAACTGTTTTTT
12,TRBJ2-1,TRBV27,.,many,CASSLANNEQFF,TGTGCCAGCAGTCTGGCGAACAATGAGCAGTTCTTC
17,TRBJ2-2,TRBV7-8,TRBD1,few,CASSPPFGQGDTGELFF,TGTGCCAGCAGCCCCCCGTTTGGACAGGGGGACACCGGGGAGCTGTTTTTT
17,TRBJ1-2,TRBV10-2,TRBD1,few,CAISGGDYGRANYGYTF,TGCGCCATCTCAGGGGGCGATTATGGACGAGCTAACTATGGCTACACCTTC
17,TRBJ2-1,TRBV27,TRBD2,.,CASSSGTSGGLVNEQFF,TGTGCCAGCAGTTCCGGGACTAGCGGGGGCCTTGTCAATGAGCAGTTCTTC
12,TRBJ1-4,TRBV7-9,.,.,CASQGYNEKLFF,TGTGCCAGCCAGGGATACAATGAAAAACTGTTTTTT
14,TRBJ1-3,TRBV7-6,.,.,CASSPGGSGNTIYF,TGTGCCAGCAGCCCCGGAGGATCTGGAAACACCATATATTTT
18,TRBJ2-3,TRBV20-1,TRBD2,.,CSAPAVGLAGGWADTQYF,TGCAGTGCTCCAGCCGTCGGACTAGCGGGGGGTTGGGCAGATACGCAGTATTTT
14,TRBJ2-5,TRBV13,TRBD1,once,CASSSTTGEETQYF,TGTGCCAGCAGCTCTACTACAGGGGAGGAGACCCAGTACTTC
15,TRBJ2-3,TRBV11-2,.,once,CASSSPLADTDTQYF,TGTGCCAGCAGCTCTCCCCTGGCGGACACAGATACGCAGTATTTT
14,TRBJ2-5,TRBV27,.,.,CASSLWGRGETQYF,TGTGCCAGCAGTTTATGGGGCAGGGGAGAGACCCAGTACTTC
16,TRBJ2-3,TRBV7-8,.,.,CASSLWMGTSTDTQYF,TGTGCCAGCAGCTTATGGATGGGAACTAGCACAGATACGCAGTATTTT
16,TRBJ1-6,TRBV18,.,.,CASSPRGHLDNSPLHF,TGTGCCAGCTCACCGCGGGGGCATTTGGATAATTCACCCCTCCACTTT
15,TRBJ1-3,TRBV29-1,.,.,CSGALGGRSGNTIYF,TGCAGCGGAGCCTTGGGGGGCCGATCTGGAAACACCATATATTTT
16,TRBJ2-7,TRBV4-1,TRBD2,.,CASSQEPLAGGYEQYF,TGCGCCAGCAGCCAAGAACCGTTAGCGGGAGGTTACGAGCAGTACTTC
14,TRBJ2-1,TRBV27,TRBD2,.,CASSFDSGGNEQFF,TGTGCCAGCAGTTTCGATAGCGGGGGGAATGAGCAGTTCTTC
14,TRBJ2-3,TRBV6-1,TRBD1,.,CASSDRVETDTQYF,TGTGCCAGCAGCGACAGGGTAGAGACAGATACGCAGTATTTT
14,TRBJ2-5,TRBV7-3,TRBD1,few,CASSPGQGGETQYF,TGTGCCAGCAGCCCGGGACAGGGTGGGGAGACCCAGTACTTC
13,TRBJ1-5,TRBV9,.,.,CASSSTGSQPQHF,TGTGCCAGCAGCTCAACAGGGAGCCAGCCCCAGCATTTT
13,TRBJ1-1,TRBV27,TRBD1,.,CASRQGVYTEAFF,TGTGCCAGCCGACAGGGGGTTTACACTGAAGCTTTCTTT
18,TRBJ2-7,TRBV4-3,.,many,CASSQVPGHLNTSYEQYF,TGCGCCAGCAGCCAAGTCCCCGGACACCTCAACACCTCCTACGAGCAGTACTTC
17,TRBJ1-1,TRBV28,TRBD1,.,CASSFRGQGARKSEAFF,TGTGCCAGCAGTTTTAGGGGGCAGGGGGCGCGAAAGTCCGAAGCTTTCTTT
17,TRBJ2-2,TRBV7-8,.,.,CASSLDEQGVNTGELFF,TGTGCCAGCAGCTTAGATGAACAAGGGGTTAACACCGGGGAGCTGTTTTTT
15,TRBJ2-3,TRBV12-3/TRBV12-4,.,few,CASTIGGETTDTQYF,TGTGCCAGCACCATAGGAGGGGAGACCACAGATACGCAGTATTTT
15,TRBJ2-3,TRBV4-3,.,few,CASSHTATNTDTQYF,TGCGCCAGCAGCCACACGGCTACTAACACAGATACGCAGTATTTT
14,TRBJ1-1,TRBV28,.,.,CASGDTLFNTEAFF,TGTGCCAGCGGGGACACACTTTTCAACACTGAAGCTTTCTTT
14,TRBJ2-7,TRBV7-7,.,.,CASSPDGSSYEQYF,TGTGCTAGCAGTCCCGATGGTAGCTCCTACGAGCAGTACTTC
17,TRBJ2-5,TRBV10-3,TRBD2,.,CAISESSASGRSETQYF,TGTGCCATCAGTGAGTCTTCGGCTAGCGGGAGGTCGGAGACCCAGTACTTC
14,TRBJ2-1,TRBV14,.,.,CASSQRITYNEQFF,TGTGCCAGCAGCCAAAGGATCACCTACAATGAGCAGTTCTTC
13,TRBJ2-5,TRBV5-6,.,.,CASSLRTQETQYF,TGTGCCAGCAGCTTGCGGACCCAAGAGACCCAGTACTTC
16,TRBJ2-1,TRBV27,TRBD2,.,CASSDGTSSLYNEQFF,TGTGCCAGCAGCGACGGGACTAGCAGTCTATACAATGAGCAGTTCTTC
15,TRBJ2-7,TRBV20-1,.,few,CSARDWEGDIYEQYF,TGCAGTGCTAGAGATTGGGAGGGGGATATCTACGAGCAGTACTTC
15,TRBJ2-7,TRBV12-3/TRBV12-4,TRBD2,many,CASSQIAGESYEQYF,TGTGCCAGCAGCCAAATAGCGGGGGAATCCTACGAGCAGTACTTC
15,TRBJ1-2,TRBV13,.,few,CASSHMGWVNYGYTF,TGTGCCAGCAGTCACATGGGTTGGGTCAACTATGGCTACACCTTC
15,TRBJ1-3,TRBV7-2,.,.,CASSEGTFSGNTIYF,TGTGCCAGCAGCGAGGGGACGTTCTCTGGAAACACCATATATTTT
12,TRBJ2-2,TRBV29-1,.,few,CSAKDGPGELFF,TGCAGCGCGAAGGATGGTCCCGGGGAGCTGTTTTTT
12,TRBJ1-5,TRBV7-9,.,few,CASSWTDQPQHF,TGTGCCAGCAGCTGGACCGATCAGCCCCAGCATTTT
15,TRBJ2-3,TRBV20-1,TRBD2,many,CSASGLAGSGDTQYF,TGCAGTGCTAGCGGACTAGCGGGATCCGGAGATACGCAGTATTTT
14,TRBJ2-1,TRBV10-1,TRBD2,many,CASSEIGSGEEQFF,TGCGCCAGCAGTGAGATCGGGAGCGGGGAGGAGCAGTTCTTC
17,TRBJ2-3,TRBV25-1,TRBD1,.,CASSAHPRTGSTDTQYF,TGTGCCAGCAGTGCACACCCTCGGACAGGGAGCACAGATACGCAGTATTTT
14,TRBJ1-2,TRBV2,.,few,CASSGTTDDYGYTF,TGTGCCAGCAGTGGTACGACGGACGACTATGGCTACACCTTC